The next 17 T cell receptor beta chains were all read from a single sample in a study of blood T cell repertoires in COVID-19. Produced via immunoSEQ multiplex PCR; TCRdb's table is partial and in-frame only. The sample yields about 100,000 clones, 81% seen once. The sequencing sample was made of peripheral blood. The receptors were sampled from a man in his sixties with acute or convalescent COVID-19.

The gene calls are TRBV10-1 and TRBJ1-6; 9 bases map to TRBD1. V lost 6 bases and J lost 10; bases outside the gene matches: 13. This CDR3 contains 16 residues. Germline V lookup: CDR1 WNHNN, CDR2 SYGVQD (reference sequence). The CDR3 is CASRERQGERGSPLHF. As DNA, the CDR3 is TGCGCCAGCAGGGAGAGACAGGGGGAAAGGGGCTCACCCCTCCACTTT.

The gene calls are TRBV19 and TRBJ1-6; D is unclear. Germline-derived CDR1 and CDR2 are LNHDA and SQIVND (reference sequence). This CDR3 is 12 amino acids long. V was clipped by 4 bases and J by 11 bases, with 9 bases between them. The CDR3 spells CASSSPRAPLHF. CDR3 bases: TGTGCCAGTAGTAGTCCCCGGGCACCCCTCCACTTT.

V gene TRBV28 combines with J gene TRBJ1-4, with D unresolved. Germline V lookup: CDR1 MDHEN, CDR2 SYDVKM. V shed 5 bases and J shed 7 bases, with 17 bases lying between them. The CDR3 has 15 residues. DNA of the CDR3: TGTGCCAGCAGTCCCGCCAGCGGGGTGCGTGAAAAACTGTTTTTT. It codes for CASSPASGVREKLFF.

J is TRBJ2-6 and V is TRBV5-1; 9 bases match TRBD1. This CDR3 contains 18 residues. The trim removed 7 bases at V and 1 base at J, leaving 12 bases unmatched. Germline V gene sequence: CDR1 SGHRS, CDR2 YFSETQ. The CDR3 protein is CASSFLTGGRSGANVLTF. The CDR3 DNA sequence: TGCGCCAGCTCCTTCCTGACAGGGGGAAGGTCTGGGGCCAACGTCCTGACTTTC. Combining the CDR3 with reference TRBV5-1 and TRBJ2-6 gives the whole variable domain KAGVTQTPRYLIKTRGQQVTLSCSPISGHRSVSWYQQTPGQGLQFLFEYFSETQRNKGNFPGRFSGRQFSNSRSEMNVSTLELGDSALYLCASSFLTGGRSGANVLTFGAGSRLTVL.

This chain connects TRBV7-2 to TRBJ2-2, with D uncertain. CDR3 length: 15 amino acids. V lost 5 bases and J lost 2, with 12 bases in between. Germline V gene sequence: CDR1 SGHTA, CDR2 FQGNSA. In nucleotides, the CDR3 is TGTGCCAGCAGCCCGCACAGAATTAACACCGGGGAGCTGTTTTTT. Translated: CASSPHRINTGELFF.

The chain carries TRBV6-5 and TRBJ2-7; D possibly corresponds to TRBD2 (6 bases). The length of the CDR3 is 14 residues. Germline V CDR1 and CDR2: MNHEY, SVGAGI. V lost 6 bases and J 2 bases, leaving 14 bases between the germline ends. The CDR3 DNA reads TGTGCCAGCAGGCCCCGCGCGGGGACCTACGAGCAGTACTTC. Residues: CASRPRAGTYEQYF.

In DNA, the CDR3 is TGTGCCAGTAGTCCGGGGTCGGGCACTGAAGCTTTCTTT. Its translation: CASSPGSGTEAFF. The V gene is TRBV19, the J gene TRBJ1-1, with D uncertain. The CDR3 is 13 residues long. The germline V gene has CDR1 LNHDA and CDR2 SQIVND (reference sequence). The V end was cut by 5 bases, the J end by 4 bases, with 11 bases between.

V usage is TRBV27 and J usage is TRBJ2-3; 12 positions agree with TRBD2. Germline-derived CDR1 and CDR2 are MNHEY and SMNVEV (reference sequence). The CDR3 covers 16 residues. The trim removed 6 bases at V and 6 bases at J, leaving 10 bases unmatched. The CDR3 DNA reads as TGTGCCAGCAGGCAAAATCTAGCGGGAGGGACGGATACGCAGTATTTT. Residues: CASRQNLAGGTDTQYF.

The chain has TRBV3-1 (or the pseudogene TRBV3-2) and TRBJ1-1; D ambiguous. Per the germline V gene, CDR1 is LGHDT and CDR2 is YNNKEL (reference sequence). V was trimmed by 4 bases and J by 6 bases, leaving 9 bases between them. This CDR3 is built from 12 residues. The CDR3 DNA sequence: TGTGCCAGCAGCCGCCTGGGCGCTGAAGCTTTCTTT. It translates to CASSRLGAEAFF.

This clone was observed once. The chain combines TRBV10-3 with TRBJ2-1; a possible D gene is TRBD2 (7 bases). Trimming stripped 8 bases from V and 5 bases from J, with 19 bases between. The CDR3 consists of 15 residues. The V gene's germline CDR1 is ENHRY and CDR2 SYGVKD. CDR3 bases: TGTGCCATCCGATCCGGGGGGCGGTCAGACAATGAGCAGTTCTTC. Protein product: CAIRSGGRSDNEQFF.

This chain uses TRBV7-2 with TRBJ1-6, with D possibly matching TRBD1 (5 bases). The CDR3 has 15 amino acids. Between the trimmed V and J ends, which lost 6 bases and 5 bases, there was a span of 14 bases. From germline, CDR1 is SGHTA and CDR2 FQGNSA. The CDR3 sequence is CASRGRGVDNSPLHF. The CDR3 nucleotides read TGTGCCAGCAGGGGGCGGGGAGTGGATAATTCACCCCTCCACTTT.

The chain links TRBV6-2 or TRBV6-3 to TRBJ2-5; 10 bases map to TRBD1. CDR3 length equals 16 residues. With 0 bases clipped from V and 5 bases from J, the junction kept 6 bases outside the gene matches. Germline-derived CDR1 and CDR2 are MNHEY and SVGEGT. The DNA for the CDR3 is TGTGCCAGCAGTTACTCCGGACAGGGGGACATGGAGACCCAGTACTTC. This translates into CASSYSGQGDMETQYF.

The chain links TRBV4-1 to TRBJ2-5, with 15 bases lining up with TRBD2. This CDR3 region has 19 residues. Germline V gives CDR1 MGHRA, CDR2 YSYEKL. Trimming cost V 0 bases and J 3 bases; bases outside gene matches: 8. DNA of the CDR3: TGCGCCAGCAGCCAAGACGGAGGGACTAGCGGGGGGACGAAAGAGACCCAGTACTTC. It is translated as CASSQDGGTSGGTKETQYF.

This rearrangement joins TRBV12-3 or TRBV12-4 to TRBJ2-7, with D perhaps TRBD2 (5 bases). V dropped 6 bases and J dropped 5 bases, with 8 bases sitting between them. The CDR3 spans 11 residues. DNA for the CDR3: TGTGCCAGCAGGGGAGTTAACGAGCAGTACTTC. It yields the protein CASRGVNEQYF.

V usage is TRBV28 and J usage is TRBJ2-7, with 9 bases fitting TRBD1. The CDR3 has 16 residues. Per the germline V gene, CDR1 is MDHEN and CDR2 is SYDVKM. Trimming took 10 bases from V and 6 from J; bases not matched to a gene: 19. CDR3 sequence: CAILPNPGTGPSEQYF. CDR3 DNA sequence: TGTGCCATCCTCCCCAATCCCGGGACAGGGCCCTCCGAGCAGTACTTC.

On this clone: At one of its ends the junction is not consistent with the germline gene, which may arise from a read error. The CDR3 loop is CASRGSGLGNAIYF. The CDR3 DNA is TGTGCCAGCAGGGGCTCAGGGCTCGGAAACGCCATATATTTT. The chain carries TRBV2 and TRBJ1-3; a possible D gene is TRBD1 (5 bases). The CDR3 length is 14 residues. The germline V gene encodes CDR1 SNHLY and CDR2 FYNNEI.

The chain couples TRBV4-2 to TRBJ1-2, with D unresolved. The CDR3 has 12 residues. Trimming took 0 bases from V and 8 from J, leaving 7 bases between them. Per the germline V gene, CDR1 is LGHNA and CDR2 is YNFKEQ. The CDR3: CASSQEAFGYTF. DNA of the CDR3: TGTGCCAGCAGCCAAGAAGCTTTCGGCTACACCTTC.